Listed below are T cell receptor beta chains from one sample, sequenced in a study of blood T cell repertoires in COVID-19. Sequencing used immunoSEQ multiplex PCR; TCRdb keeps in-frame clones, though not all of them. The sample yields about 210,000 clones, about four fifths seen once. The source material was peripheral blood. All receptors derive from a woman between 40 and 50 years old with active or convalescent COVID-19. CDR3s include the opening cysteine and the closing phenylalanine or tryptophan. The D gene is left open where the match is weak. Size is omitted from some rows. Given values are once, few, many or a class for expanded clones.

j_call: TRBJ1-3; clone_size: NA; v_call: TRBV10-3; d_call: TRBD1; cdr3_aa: CAITETGLSGNTIYF; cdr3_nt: TGTGCCATCACTGAGACAGGGCTCTCTGGAAACACCATATATTTT
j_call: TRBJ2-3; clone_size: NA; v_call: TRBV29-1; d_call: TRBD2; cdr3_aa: CSVEDLVRGVTDTQYF; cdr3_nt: TGCAGCGTTGAAGATCTTGTGCGGGGGGTCACAGATACGCAGTATTTT
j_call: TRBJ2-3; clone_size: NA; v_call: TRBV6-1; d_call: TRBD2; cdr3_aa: CASSESSLAGTDTQYF; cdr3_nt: TGTGCCAGCAGTGAAAGCTCACTAGCGGGAACAGATACGCAGTATTTT
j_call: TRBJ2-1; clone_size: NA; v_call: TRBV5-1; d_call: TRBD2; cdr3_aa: CASQERGGFDEQFF; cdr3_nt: TGCGCCAGCCAGGAGCGGGGGGGCTTCGATGAGCAGTTCTTC
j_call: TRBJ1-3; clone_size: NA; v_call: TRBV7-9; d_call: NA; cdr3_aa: CASSPVWAGRGNTIYF; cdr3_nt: TGTGCCAGCAGCCCAGTTTGGGCGGGGCGAGGAAACACCATATATTTT
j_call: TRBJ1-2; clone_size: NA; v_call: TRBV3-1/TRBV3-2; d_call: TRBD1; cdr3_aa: CASSHPALQGSGGYTF; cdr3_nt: TGTGCCAGCAGCCATCCCGCCCTACAGGGGTCGGGTGGCTACACCTTC
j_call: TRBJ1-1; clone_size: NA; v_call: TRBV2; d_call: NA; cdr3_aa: CASSIVAEAFF; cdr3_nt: TGTGCCAGCAGTATTGTAGCTGAAGCTTTCTTT
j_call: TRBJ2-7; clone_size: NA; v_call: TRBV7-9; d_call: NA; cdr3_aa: CASSRGAGSLGYEQYF; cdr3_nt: TGTGCCAGCAGCCGGGGGGCCGGGAGCTTGGGATACGAGCAGTACTTC
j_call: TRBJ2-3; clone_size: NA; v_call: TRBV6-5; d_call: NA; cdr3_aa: CASSYFQGRGQYF; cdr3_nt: TGTGCCAGCAGTTACTTCCAGGGTCGAGGGCAGTATTTT
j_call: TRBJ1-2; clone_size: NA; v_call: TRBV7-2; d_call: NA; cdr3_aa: CASSSDRFGGYTF; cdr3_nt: TGTGCCAGCAGCTCGGACAGATTCGGGGGCTACACCTTC
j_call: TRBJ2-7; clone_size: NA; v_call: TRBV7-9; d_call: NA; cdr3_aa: CASSSFSGPKYEQYF; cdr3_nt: TGTGCCAGCAGCTCCTTTAGCGGCCCAAAGTACGAGCAGTACTTC
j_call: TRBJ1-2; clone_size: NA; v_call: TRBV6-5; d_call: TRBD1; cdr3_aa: CASSYSSYRGYGYTF; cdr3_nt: TGTGCCAGCAGTTACTCTTCGTACAGGGGCTATGGCTACACCTTC
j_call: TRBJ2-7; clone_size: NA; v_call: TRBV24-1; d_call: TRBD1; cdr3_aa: CATSPGQGREQYF; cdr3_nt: TGTGCCACCAGTCCGGGACAGGGGAGGGAGCAGTACTTC
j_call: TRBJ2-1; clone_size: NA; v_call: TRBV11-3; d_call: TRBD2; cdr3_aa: CASSPRVAGGNEQFF; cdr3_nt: TGTGCCAGCAGCCCCCGGGTAGCGGGGGGGAATGAGCAGTTCTTC
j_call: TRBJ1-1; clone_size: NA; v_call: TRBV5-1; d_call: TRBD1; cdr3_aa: CASSLETGERGEAFF; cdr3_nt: TGCGCCAGCAGCTTGGAAACAGGGGAAAGAGGTGAAGCTTTCTTT
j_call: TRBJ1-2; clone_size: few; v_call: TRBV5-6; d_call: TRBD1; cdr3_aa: CASSGRTGDYGYTF; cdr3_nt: TGTGCCAGCAGCGGGAGGACAGGGGACTATGGCTACACCTTC
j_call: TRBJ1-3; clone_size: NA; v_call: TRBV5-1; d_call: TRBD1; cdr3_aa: CASSLQGGVSGNTIYF; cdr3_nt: TGCGCCAGCAGCTTACAGGGGGGCGTCTCTGGAAACACCATATATTTT
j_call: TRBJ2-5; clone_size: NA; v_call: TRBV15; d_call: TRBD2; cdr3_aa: CATSRLAGLETQYF; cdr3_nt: TGTGCCACCTCCCGACTAGCGGGACTTGAGACCCAGTACTTC
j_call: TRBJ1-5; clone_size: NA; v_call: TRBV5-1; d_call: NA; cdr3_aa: CASSLDRDQPQHF; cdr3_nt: TGCGCCAGCAGCTTGGACAGAGATCAGCCCCAGCATTTT
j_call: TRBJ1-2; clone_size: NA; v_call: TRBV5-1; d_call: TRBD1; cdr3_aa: CASRAGTGRDGYTF; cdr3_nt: TGCGCCAGCAGAGCCGGGACAGGGAGAGATGGCTACACCTTC
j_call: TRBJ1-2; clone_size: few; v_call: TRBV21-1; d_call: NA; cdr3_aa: CASSPQDRAPFPTF; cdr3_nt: TGTGCCAGCAGCCCTCAGGACAGGGCCCCTTTTCCCACCTTC
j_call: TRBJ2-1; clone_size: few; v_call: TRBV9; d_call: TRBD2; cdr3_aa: CASSPSGGPYNEQFF; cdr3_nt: TGTGCCAGCAGCCCCAGCGGGGGGCCCTACAATGAGCAGTTCTTC
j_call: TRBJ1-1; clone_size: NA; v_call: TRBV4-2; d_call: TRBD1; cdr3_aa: CASSQNGPGQGNTEAFF; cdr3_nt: TGTGCCAGCAGCCAAAATGGACCGGGACAGGGGAACACTGAAGCTTTCTTT
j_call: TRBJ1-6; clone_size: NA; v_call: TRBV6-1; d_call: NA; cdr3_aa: CASSGQGRTSSYNSPLHF; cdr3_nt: TGTGCCAGCAGTGGACAAGGGAGGACGAGCTCCTATAATTCACCCCTCCACTTT
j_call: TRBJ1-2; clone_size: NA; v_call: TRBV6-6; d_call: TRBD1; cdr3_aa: CASSRNRDRVRYGYTF; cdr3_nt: TGTGCCAGCAGTCGAAACCGTGACAGGGTTCGGTATGGCTACACCTTC
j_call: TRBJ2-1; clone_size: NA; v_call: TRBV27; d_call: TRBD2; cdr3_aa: CASSPSGRGTSSYNEQFF; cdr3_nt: TGTGCCAGCAGCCCTAGCGGGAGGGGTACGAGCTCCTACAATGAGCAGTTCTTC
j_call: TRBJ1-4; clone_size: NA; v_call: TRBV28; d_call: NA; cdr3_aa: CASARVANEKLFF; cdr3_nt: TGTGCCAGCGCACGGGTGGCTAATGAAAAACTGTTTTTT
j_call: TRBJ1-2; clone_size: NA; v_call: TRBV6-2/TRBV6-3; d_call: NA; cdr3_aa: CASSYSMRGINYGYTF; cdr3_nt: TGTGCCAGCAGTTACTCGATGAGGGGGATTAACTATGGCTACACCTTC
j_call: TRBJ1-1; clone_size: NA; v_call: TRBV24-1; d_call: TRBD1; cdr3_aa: CATRPGQGATEAFF; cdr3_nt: TGTGCCACCCGTCCGGGACAGGGGGCCACTGAAGCTTTCTTT
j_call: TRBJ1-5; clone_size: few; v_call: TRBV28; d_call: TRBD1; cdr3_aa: CASGILGDRVSNQPQHF; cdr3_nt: TGTGCCAGCGGTATTCTTGGGGACAGGGTTTCTAATCAGCCCCAGCATTTT
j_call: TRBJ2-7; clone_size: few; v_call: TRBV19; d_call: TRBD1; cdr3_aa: CASGGQGKFYEQYF; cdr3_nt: TGTGCCAGTGGTGGACAGGGGAAATTCTACGAGCAGTACTTC